This T cell receptor (beta chain) was obtained from a study of low-dose radiotherapy and immunotherapy resistance in tumors. As for the study in general: On a schedule of every two weeks, intravenous cyclophosphamide at a dose of 200 mg/m2 was delivered one day before each radiation and immunotherapy administration.

TRAV- and TRBV-specific primers primed first-strand cDNA, covering alpha and beta chains. TCR amplification ran 15 to 25 PCR cycles using constant-region and V-primer adapter primers. Amplification (by in vitro transcription) was performed on isolated mRNA. TCRdb reprocessed the reads with MiXCR, giving one entry per CDR3 protein. The sample holds some 85,000 distinct CDR3 sequences, approximately 17% seen once. Germline loops: CDR1 SGHTS, CDR2 YDEGEE. Deletions cut 0 bases from V and 0 bases from J, with 18 bases between. This CDR3 has 18 residues. This clonotype has a count of ten or more. The time point denotes: before trial treatment. Every donor was treated with nivolumab, ipilimumab, aspirin, low-dose cyclophosphamide and also low-dose radiotherapy. Patients who could take part had advanced solid tumors with no tumor-infiltrating lymphocytes.

The clonotype comes from a male donor with prostate cancer. The V and J genes are TRBV5-8 and TRBJ1-1; D remains ambiguous. This sample comprised PBMCs, obtained before treatment. Written as DNA, the CDR3 is TGTGCCAGCAGCTTGGGGTACGGTGCTAGGAGGTTGAACACTGAAGCTTTCTTT. It is translated as CASSLGYGARRLNTEAFF.